The 23 T cell receptor beta chains listed next were all sequenced from one sample in a study of HIV-infected patients and healthy controls. MiXCR, run by TCRdb on the 5' RACE reads, gives a single entry per CDR3 protein. The sample shows almost 65,000 distinct CDR3 sequences, over 15% of them seen only once. Sequenced: CD4+ T cells from blood. Receptor source: a human donor in good health.

This chain uses TRBV6-5 with TRBJ1-4; tentatively, D is TRBD1 (5 bases). CDR3 length: 16 amino acids. CDR1 MNHEY and CDR2 SVGAGI come from the germline V gene. Trimming took 0 bases from V and 5 from J, leaving 13 bases between them. The CDR3 DNA reads as TGTGCCAGCAGTTACTCGAGGGGAAGGTGGAATGAAAAACTGTTTTTT. This gives the protein CASSYSRGRWNEKLFF.

The chain couples TRBV12-3 or TRBV12-4 to TRBJ1-6; the D is unclear. V was trimmed by 7 bases and J by 7 bases, leaving 14 bases between them. The CDR3 spans 14 residues. The DNA of the CDR3 is TGTGCCAGCACTCCTTGGGGAGCAAATTCACCCCTCCACTTT. Its translation: CASTPWGANSPLHF.

This clonotype was counted only a few times. The V gene is TRBV2, the J gene TRBJ2-1, with unresolved D. V was trimmed by 1 base and J by 8 bases, leaving 6 bases between them. CDR1 SNHLY and CDR2 FYNNEI come from the germline V gene. This CDR3 has 12 residues. CDR3: CASSEVGYEQFF. The CDR3 DNA reads TGTGCCAGCAGTGAAGTGGGCTATGAGCAGTTCTTC.

This clonotype has ten or more counts. The J gene is TRBJ1-1, the V gene TRBV11-2, with D possibly TRBD1 on 5 matching bases. This CDR3 comprises 12 residues. The germline gives CDR1 SGHAT, CDR2 FQNNGV. V was pared by 5 bases and J by 1 base, with 5 bases between. The CDR3 nucleotides read TGTGCCAGCAGCAGGGGGAACACTGAAGCTTTCTTT. Its translation: CASSRGNTEAFF.

This rearrangement joins TRBV18 to TRBJ2-1; the D is unclear. The CDR3 has 15 residues. Trimming removed 5 bases from V and 6 bases from J, with 17 bases in between. Germline CDR1 KGHSH, CDR2 LQKENI. The CDR3 sequence is CASSGPDKAINEQFF. CDR3 nucleotides: TGTGCCAGCTCAGGACCAGACAAGGCTATCAATGAGCAGTTCTTC.

V usage is TRBV15 and J usage is TRBJ1-5; no reliable D call. CDR1 is LNHNV, CDR2 YYDKDF, per germline (reference sequence). Trimming took off 0 bases at V and 7 bases at J, with 7 bases between the two ends. This CDR3 has 13 amino acids. CDR3 region: CATSRDFRQPQHF. In DNA form, the CDR3 reads TGTGCCACCAGCAGAGATTTTAGGCAGCCCCAGCATTTT.

This clonotype was picked up a small number of times. The rearrangement uses TRBV6-6 and TRBJ1-6; 8 bases line up with TRBD1. V lost 8 bases to trimming and J lost 9 bases; unmatched junction nucleotides: 15. Germline lookup yields CDR1 MNHNY and CDR2 SVGAGI (reference sequence). The CDR3 has 16 residues. CDR3 bases: TGTGCCAGCGGCGATCAGAAAGGACAGGGTGGTTCACCCCTCCACTTT. It specifies CASGDQKGQGGSPLHF.

As DNA, the CDR3 is TGCGCCAGCAGCTTGGCCCCGGCGGGGGGGGAAGAGACCCAGTACTTC. Translated: CASSLAPAGGEETQYF. The rearrangement uses TRBV5-1 and TRBJ2-5, with 9 bases fitting TRBD2. The V and J ends lost 0 bases and 3 bases, in that order; junction bases with no gene match: 6. CDR3 length: 16 residues. Germline V gives CDR1 SGHRS, CDR2 YFSETQ.

The chain carries TRBV14 and TRBJ2-1, with D perhaps matching TRBD2 (6 bases). Deletions cut 4 bases from V and 3 bases from J, with 10 bases between. The germline V gene encodes CDR1 SGHDN and CDR2 FVKESK. The CDR3 sequence is 14 residues long. The CDR3 spells CASSPGTYYNEQFF. CDR3 sequence (DNA): TGTGCCAGCAGCCCCGGGACTTACTACAATGAGCAGTTCTTC.

This clonotype has only a few counts. CDR3 coding DNA: TGCGCCAGCAGAGAGGCCGGGACAGGGTTAGAGACCCAGTACTTC. This sequence encodes CASREAGTGLETQYF. The V call is TRBV5-1, the J call TRBJ2-5, with 9 positions matching TRBD1. The V and J ends lost 5 bases and 4 bases, in that order; junction bases with no gene match: 9. In germline, CDR1 is SGHRS, CDR2 YFSETQ. CDR3 length: 15 residues.

The chain employs TRBV28 and TRBJ2-1, with 8 bases fitting TRBD2. Per germline, CDR1 MDHEN and CDR2 SYDVKM. J was trimmed by 6 bases and V by 4 bases; bases with no gene match: 11. The CDR3 runs 16 residues. CDR3 amino acids: CASSSLLGTRRNEQFF. The CDR3 coding sequence is TGTGCCAGCAGTTCCCTCCTTGGGACTAGGCGCAATGAGCAGTTCTTC.

The gene calls are TRBV12-3 or TRBV12-4 and TRBJ2-3; 13 nucleotides agree with TRBD2. CDR3 length: 19 residues. V lost 6 bases and J lost 1; bases outside the gene matches: 13. CDR3 amino acids: CASRKTRLAGGPGTDTQYF. The DNA for the CDR3 is TGTGCCAGCAGGAAAACACGACTAGCGGGAGGCCCTGGCACAGATACGCAGTATTTT.

V usage is TRBV4-1 and J usage is TRBJ2-7; D gene unclear. The V gene lost 6 bases and the J gene lost 0 bases, with 12 bases spanning the gap. Germline-derived CDR1 and CDR2 are MGHRA and YSYEKL. The CDR3 is made up of 14 amino acids. In DNA, the CDR3 is TGCGCCAGCAGAAAGCTTGTGAGCTCCTACGAGCAGTACTTC. It yields the protein CASRKLVSSYEQYF.

This clonotype was seen at least ten times. The chain recombines TRBV5-1 with TRBJ2-1; maybe TRBD1 (6 bases). The V end lost 1 base, the J end lost 2 bases, and 10 bases lay between the germline ends. CDR1 and CDR2 (germline): SGHRS, YFSETQ. The CDR3 spans 15 residues. The CDR3 reads CASSLNPGAYNEQFF. The CDR3 coding sequence is TGCGCCAGCAGCTTGAATCCAGGGGCCTACAATGAGCAGTTCTTC.

This clonotype was found many times. The chain has TRBV4-2 and TRBJ2-1; D ambiguous. Looked up from germline, CDR1 is LGHNA and CDR2 is YNFKEQ. The CDR3 runs 14 residues. V was clipped by 0 bases and J by 5 bases, with 8 bases between them. In DNA, the CDR3 is TGTGCCAGCAGCCAAGAGGGATTTCACAATGAGCAGTTCTTC. It yields the protein CASSQEGFHNEQFF.

A few counts support this clonotype. The chain combines TRBV7-9 with TRBJ1-1, with 9 bases matching TRBD1. CDR3 size: 15 residues. In germline, CDR1 is SEHNR, CDR2 FQNEAQ (reference sequence). V was clipped by 4 bases and J by 4 bases; unmatched bases: 7. The CDR3 sequence: CASSSRDRETTEAFF. DNA of the CDR3: TGTGCCAGCAGCTCCAGGGACAGGGAGACCACTGAAGCTTTCTTT. Full variable domain (rest looked up from reference TRBV7-9 and TRBJ1-1): DTGVSQNPRHKITKRGQNVTFRCDPISEHNRLYWYRQTLGQGPEFLTYFQNEAQLEKSRLLSDRFSAERPKGSFSTLEIQRTEQGDSAMYLCASSSRDRETTEAFFGQGTRLTVV.

CDR3 residues: CASSPHGAGQAKINYGYTF. For the CDR3, the DNA is TGTGCCAGCAGCCCCCATGGGGCGGGACAGGCTAAAATTAACTATGGCTACACCTTC. The V gene is TRBV7-8, the J gene TRBJ1-2; 8 bases agree with TRBD1. Per germline, CDR1 SGHVS and CDR2 FQNEAQ. This CDR3 contains 19 residues. V shed 5 bases and J 1 base; nucleotides not matched to a gene: 18.

This chain uses TRBV24-1 with TRBJ2-1, with TRBD2 matching over 10 bases. CDR3 length: 17 amino acids. From germline, CDR1 is KGHDR and CDR2 SFDVKD. Trimming took 1 base from V and 2 from J; bases not matched to a gene: 4. CDR3 sequence (DNA): TGTGCCACCAGTGATTTACCCCTAGCGGGAGCCTACAATGAGCAGTTCTTC. It encodes CATSDLPLAGAYNEQFF.

This clonotype was recorded a few times. V and J are TRBV7-2 and TRBJ1-5; possibly TRBD1 for D (5 bases). Trimming pared 3 bases from V and 0 bases from J, leaving 6 bases between. Germline CDR1 SGHTA, CDR2 FQGNSA. The CDR3 has 14 amino acids. Here the CDR3 reads CASSFDSSNQPQHF. In DNA form, the CDR3 reads TGTGCCAGCAGCTTCGACAGTAGCAATCAGCCCCAGCATTTT.

This clonotype has more than one count but fewer than ten. The V gene is TRBV11-1, the J gene TRBJ2-3, with D uncertain. The CDR3 has 14 residues. Deletions cut 3 bases from V and 6 bases from J, with 13 bases between. Germline V gene sequence: CDR1 SGHAT, CDR2 FQDESV (reference sequence). CDR3: CASSLARSKDTQYF. The DNA of the CDR3 is TGTGCCAGCAGCTTGGCACGGTCTAAGGATACGCAGTATTTT.

The table lists this clonotype with many counts. The rearrangement joins TRBV27 to TRBJ2-7; possibly TRBD2 for D (6 bases). Trimming pared 6 bases from V and 4 bases from J, leaving 16 bases between. The CDR3 extends over 14 amino acids. Germline values: CDR1 MNHEY, CDR2 SMNVEV (reference sequence). CDR3 DNA: TGTGCCAGCAGGATAAGAGCGGGTGGGTACGAGCAGTACTTC. Its protein is CASRIRAGGYEQYF.

The chain couples TRBV4-2 to TRBJ1-2; D is ambiguous. Per the germline V gene, CDR1 is LGHNA and CDR2 is YNFKEQ. With 4 bases removed from V and 4 bases from J, the gap between germline ends came to 13 bases. There are 14 residues in the CDR3. The CDR3 loop reads CASSPISSGYGYTF. In nucleotides, the CDR3 is TGTGCCAGCAGCCCTATTAGCTCTGGCTATGGCTACACCTTC.

Regarding this clonotype: The junction departs from the called germline gene at one end, perhaps through a read error. This chain links TRBV5-1 with TRBJ2-1, with TRBD1 matching over 8 bases. The CDR3 spans 14 residues. Germline-derived CDR1 and CDR2 are SGHRS and YFSETQ. DNA for the CDR3: TGCGCCAGCGGCTTTGACAGGGGCTACAATGAGCAGTTCTTC. This gives the protein CASGFDRGYNEQFF.